This T cell receptor beta chain was observed in a study of T cells after yellow fever vaccination. Findings and caveats of the study: Some clonotypes were seen in both the CD4 and the CD8 compartments. These made up a small share and likely arose from convergent recombination. Reappearance after the booster was observed for most primary-vaccination clones (roughly 96% CD4, more than 70% CD8).

Researchers made TCR cDNA using 5'RACE template switching, and this step added a universal primer site and UMIs. TCRdb analysed the 5' RACE reads with MiXCR anew, one entry per CDR3 protein. Here the sample spans about 550,000 distinct CDR3 sequences, 15% to 20% being singletons. In the case of this clonotype: No antigen is known for it.

The receptor's source is a man aged 25-45 years who received the YFV17D yellow fever vaccine. The sample consisted of PBMCs, taken 15 days after the yellow fever booster vaccination.

CDR3 bases: TGTGCCAGCAGCTTTCAACCAGCCTCCACAGATACGCAGTATTTT. The encoded protein is CASSFQPASTDTQYF. This rearrangement joins TRBV7-6 to TRBJ2-3; D unresolved. The germline CDR1 and CDR2 sequences are SGHVS and FNYEAQ. V shed 3 bases and J shed 2 bases, with 12 bases lying between them. This CDR3 region has 15 residues.